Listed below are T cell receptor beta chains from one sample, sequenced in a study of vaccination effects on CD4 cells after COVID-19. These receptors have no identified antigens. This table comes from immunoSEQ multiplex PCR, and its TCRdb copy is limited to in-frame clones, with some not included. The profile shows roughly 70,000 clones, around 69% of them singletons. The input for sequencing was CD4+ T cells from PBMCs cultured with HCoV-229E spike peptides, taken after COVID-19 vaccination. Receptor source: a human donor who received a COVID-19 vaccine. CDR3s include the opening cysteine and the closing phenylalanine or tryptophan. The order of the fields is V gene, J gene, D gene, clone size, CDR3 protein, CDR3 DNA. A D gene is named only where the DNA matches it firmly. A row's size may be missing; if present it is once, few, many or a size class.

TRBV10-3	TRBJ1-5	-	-	CAISEWGNQPQHF	TGTGCCATCAGTGAGTGGGGCAATCAGCCCCAGCATTTT
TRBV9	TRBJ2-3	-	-	CASKSDTWDTQYF	TGTGCCAGCAAGAGCGATACTTGGGATACGCAGTATTTT
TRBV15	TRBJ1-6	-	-	CATSRAKGNSPLHF	TGTGCCACCAGCAGAGCTAAGGGTAATTCACCCCTCCACTTT
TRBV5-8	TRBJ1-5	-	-	CASSLEGSQHF	TGTGCCAGCAGCTTGGAGGGTTCCCAGCATTTT
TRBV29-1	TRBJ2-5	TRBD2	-	CSVGSGLAGSAPGTQYF	TGCAGCGTTGGGTCGGGCCTAGCGGGGAGCGCGCCGGGGACCCAGTACTTC
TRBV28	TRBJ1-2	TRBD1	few	CASRDRRANYGYTF	TGTGCCAGCAGGGACAGGCGCGCGAACTATGGCTACACCTTC
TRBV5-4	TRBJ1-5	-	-	CASSLGGAGQPQHF	TGTGCCAGCAGCTTGGGGGGGGCGGGTCAGCCCCAGCATTTT
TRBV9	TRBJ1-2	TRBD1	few	CASSEGQGNYGYTF	TGTGCCAGCAGCGAAGGACAGGGTAACTATGGCTACACCTTC
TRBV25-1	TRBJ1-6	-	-	CASSPHTRDYNSPLHF	TGTGCCAGCAGTCCCCATACGCGCGACTATAATTCACCCCTCCACTTT
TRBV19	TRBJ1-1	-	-	CASSISTARAFF	TGTGCCAGTAGTATTAGTACGGCGAGGGCTTTCTTT
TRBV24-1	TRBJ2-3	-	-	CATSDLGPTRDTQYF	TGTGCCACCAGTGATTTGGGACCCACAAGGGATACGCAGTATTTT
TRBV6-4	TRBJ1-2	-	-	CASSDSGGYTF	TGTGCCAGCAGTGACTCGGGGGGCTACACCTTC
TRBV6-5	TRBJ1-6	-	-	CASRTPGTYSPLHF	TGTGCCAGCAGAACCCCAGGGACTTACTCACCCCTCCACTTT
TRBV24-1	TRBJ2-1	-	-	CATSDFAYNEQFF	TGTGCCACCAGTGATTTCGCGTACAATGAGCAGTTCTTC
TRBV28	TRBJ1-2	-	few	CASSSSDLIWYGYTF	TGTGCCAGCAGTTCGAGCGATTTAATATGGTATGGCTACACCTTC